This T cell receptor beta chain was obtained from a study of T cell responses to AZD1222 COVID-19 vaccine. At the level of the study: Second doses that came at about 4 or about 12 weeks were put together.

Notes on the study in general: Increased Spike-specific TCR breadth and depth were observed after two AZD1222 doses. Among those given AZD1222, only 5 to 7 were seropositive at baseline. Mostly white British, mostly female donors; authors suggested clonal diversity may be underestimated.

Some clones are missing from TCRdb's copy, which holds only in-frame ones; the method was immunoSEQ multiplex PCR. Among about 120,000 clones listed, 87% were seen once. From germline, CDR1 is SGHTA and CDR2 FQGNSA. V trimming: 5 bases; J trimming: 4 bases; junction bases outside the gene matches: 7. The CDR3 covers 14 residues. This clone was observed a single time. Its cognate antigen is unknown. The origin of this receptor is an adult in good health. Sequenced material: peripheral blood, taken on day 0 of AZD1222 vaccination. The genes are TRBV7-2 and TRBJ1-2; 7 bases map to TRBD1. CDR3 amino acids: CASSPLTGAYGYTF. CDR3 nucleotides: TGTGCCAGCAGCCCCCTAACAGGGGCCTATGGCTACACCTTC.